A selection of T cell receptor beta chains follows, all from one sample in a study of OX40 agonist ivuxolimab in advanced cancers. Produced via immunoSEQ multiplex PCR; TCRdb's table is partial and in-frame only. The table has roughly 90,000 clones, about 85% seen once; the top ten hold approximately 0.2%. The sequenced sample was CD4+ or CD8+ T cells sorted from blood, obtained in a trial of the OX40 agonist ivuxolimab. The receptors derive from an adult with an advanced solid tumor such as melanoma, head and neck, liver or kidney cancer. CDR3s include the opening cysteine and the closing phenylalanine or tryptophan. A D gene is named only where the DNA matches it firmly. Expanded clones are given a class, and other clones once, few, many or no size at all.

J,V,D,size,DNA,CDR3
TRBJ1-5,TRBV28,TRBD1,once,TGTGCCAGCAGTTCCCAGGGGGCGGGAAATCAGCCCCAGCATTTT,CASSSQGAGNQPQHF
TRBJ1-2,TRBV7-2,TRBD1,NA,TGTGCCAGCAGCCCCCAGGGACAGGATCACGGCTACACCTTC,CASSPQGQDHGYTF
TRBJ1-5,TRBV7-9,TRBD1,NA,TGTGCCAGCAGCTTATGGAGCAGGGGGCGTGAAAGCAATCAGCCCCAGCATTTT,CASSLWSRGRESNQPQHF
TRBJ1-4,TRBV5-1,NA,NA,TGCGCCAGCAGCTTGGGCTTCCGAGATTCAACTAATGAAAAACTGTTTTTT,CASSLGFRDSTNEKLFF
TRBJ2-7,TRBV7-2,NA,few,TGTGCCAGCAGCCCGCCGGGACTGCCGGTGTACTTC,CASSPPGLPVYF
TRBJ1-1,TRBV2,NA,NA,TGTGCCAGCAGTGTAACAGTGTTACCTCTGAACACTGAAGCTTTCTTT,CASSVTVLPLNTEAFF
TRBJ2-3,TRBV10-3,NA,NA,TGTGCCATCAGTATCGGTCCAACTACAGATACGCAGTATTTT,CAISIGPTTDTQYF
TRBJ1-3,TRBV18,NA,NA,TGTGCCAGCTCACCACCGGGGGCGTCTAAAGGAAACACCATATATTTT,CASSPPGASKGNTIYF
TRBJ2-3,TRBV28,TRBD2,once,TGTGCCAGCAGTCGCCGACTAGCGGGGGCCCTAACAGATACGCAGTATTTT,CASSRRLAGALTDTQYF
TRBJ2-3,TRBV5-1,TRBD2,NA,TGCGCCAGCGGCGGACTAGCGGGAGATACAGATACGCAGTATTTT,CASGGLAGDTDTQYF
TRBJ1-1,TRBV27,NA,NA,TGTGCCAGCAGTCCAACACGGAACACTGAAGCTTTCTTT,CASSPTRNTEAFF
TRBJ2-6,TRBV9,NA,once,TGTGCCAGCAGCCTCTTCCTAGGCTCTGGGGCCAACGTCCTGACTTTC,CASSLFLGSGANVLTF
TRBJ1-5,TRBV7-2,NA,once,TGTGCCAGCAGCTTTGGGGGAGTCAGGAATCAGCCCCAGCATTTT,CASSFGGVRNQPQHF
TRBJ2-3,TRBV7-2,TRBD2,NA,TGTGCCAGCAGCCCGCCGGGGTTAGCGGGAGGGCCTAGCACAGATACGCAGTATTTT,CASSPPGLAGGPSTDTQYF
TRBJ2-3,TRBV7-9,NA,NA,TGTGCCAGCAGCTCCAGTGCGCGGGTTAGCACAGATACGCAGTATTTT,CASSSSARVSTDTQYF
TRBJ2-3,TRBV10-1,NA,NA,TGCGCCAGCAGTGAGTCTGGGGGGGGCCATCCAGATACGCAGTATTTT,CASSESGGGHPDTQYF
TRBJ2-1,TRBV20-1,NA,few,TGCAGTGCCATATACAATGAGCAGTTCTTC,CSAIYNEQFF
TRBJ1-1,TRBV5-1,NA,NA,TGCGCCAGCAGCCAGCAGAGCTTTGGGGGGTCGTCTTTCTTT,CASSQQSFGGSSFF
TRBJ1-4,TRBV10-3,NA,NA,TGTGCCATACACAGGGAGATTAATGAAAAACTGTTTTTT,CAIHREINEKLFF
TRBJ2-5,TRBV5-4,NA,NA,TGTGCCAGCAGCGCAAAGGGGAGAACGAAAGAGACCCAGTACTTC,CASSAKGRTKETQYF
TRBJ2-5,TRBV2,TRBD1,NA,TGTGCCAGCAGAAACCGGGACAGGGGCGAGACCCAGTACTTC,CASRNRDRGETQYF
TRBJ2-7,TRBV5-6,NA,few,TGTGCCAGCAGCAATGTGGGTAGCTTGAGCTACGAGCAGTACTTC,CASSNVGSLSYEQYF
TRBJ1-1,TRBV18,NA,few,TGTGCCAGCTCACCGCTAGGGGTGAACACTGAAGCTTTCTTT,CASSPLGVNTEAFF
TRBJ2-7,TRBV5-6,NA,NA,TGTGCCAGCAGCCTGTTCGGGGTCTACGAGCAGTACTTC,CASSLFGVYEQYF
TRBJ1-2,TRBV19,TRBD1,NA,TGTGCCAGTAATTACAGGGGACTGGTTGGCTACACCTTC,CASNYRGLVGYTF
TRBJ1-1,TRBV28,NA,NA,TGTGCCAGCAGCTATCTAATGAACACTGAAGCTTTCTTT,CASSYLMNTEAFF
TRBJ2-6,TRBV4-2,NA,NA,TGTGCCAGCAGCCAAGAATCCGGTAGATCCGGGGCCAACGTCCTGACTTTC,CASSQESGRSGANVLTF
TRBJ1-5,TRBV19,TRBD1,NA,TGTGCCAGTAGGGATACCGGGACAGGGTTGATGGATCAGCCCCAGCATTTT,CASRDTGTGLMDQPQHF
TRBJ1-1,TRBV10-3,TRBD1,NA,TGTGCCATCAGTTCCGCCGGGACAGGGGGCATGAACACTGAAGCTTTCTTT,CAISSAGTGGMNTEAFF